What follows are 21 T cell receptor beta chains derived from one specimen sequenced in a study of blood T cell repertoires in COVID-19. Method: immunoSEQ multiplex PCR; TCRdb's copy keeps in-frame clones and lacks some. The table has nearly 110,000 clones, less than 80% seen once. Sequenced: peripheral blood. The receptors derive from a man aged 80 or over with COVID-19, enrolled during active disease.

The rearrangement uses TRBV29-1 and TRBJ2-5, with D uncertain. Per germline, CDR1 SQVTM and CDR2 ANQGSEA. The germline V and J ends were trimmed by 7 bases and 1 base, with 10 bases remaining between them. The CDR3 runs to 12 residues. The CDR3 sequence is CSDTHSQETQYF. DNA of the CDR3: TGCAGCGATACACACAGCCAAGAGACCCAGTACTTC.

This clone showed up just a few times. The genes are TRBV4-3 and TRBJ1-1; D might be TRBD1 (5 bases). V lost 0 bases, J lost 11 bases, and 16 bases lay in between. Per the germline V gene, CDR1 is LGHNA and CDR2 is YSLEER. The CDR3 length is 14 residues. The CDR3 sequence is CASSQDRQGLRAFF. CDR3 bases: TGCGCCAGCAGCCAAGATCGGCAGGGATTGAGGGCTTTCTTT.

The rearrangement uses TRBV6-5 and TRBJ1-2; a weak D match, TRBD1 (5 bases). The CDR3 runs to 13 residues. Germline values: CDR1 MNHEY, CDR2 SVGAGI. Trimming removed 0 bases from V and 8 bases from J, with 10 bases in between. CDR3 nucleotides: TGTGCCAGCAGTTACTCGGGAACAGGAGGCTACACCTTC. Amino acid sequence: CASSYSGTGGYTF.

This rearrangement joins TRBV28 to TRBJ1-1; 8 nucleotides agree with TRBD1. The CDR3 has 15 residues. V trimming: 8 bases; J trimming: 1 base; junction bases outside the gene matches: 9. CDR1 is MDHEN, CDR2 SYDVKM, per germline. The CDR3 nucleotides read TGTGCCAGCCGGGGAACAGGGGGGGCGAACACTGAAGCTTTCTTT. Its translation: CASRGTGGANTEAFF.

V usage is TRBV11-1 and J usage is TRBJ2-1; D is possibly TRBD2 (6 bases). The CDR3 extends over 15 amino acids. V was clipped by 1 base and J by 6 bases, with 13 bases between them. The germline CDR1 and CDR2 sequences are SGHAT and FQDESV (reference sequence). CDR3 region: CASSLDHGSANEQFF. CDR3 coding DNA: TGTGCCAGCAGCTTAGATCACGGGAGTGCCAATGAGCAGTTCTTC. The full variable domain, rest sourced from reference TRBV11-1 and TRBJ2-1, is EAEVAQSPRYKITEKSQAVAFWCDPISGHATLYWYRQILGQGPELLVQFQDESVVDDSQLPKDRFSAERLKGVDSTLKIQPAELGDSAMYLCASSLDHGSANEQFFGPGTRLTVL.

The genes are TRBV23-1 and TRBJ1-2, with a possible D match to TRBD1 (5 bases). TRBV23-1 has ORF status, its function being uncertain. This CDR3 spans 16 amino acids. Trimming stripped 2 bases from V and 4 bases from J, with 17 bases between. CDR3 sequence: CASSQVLIPGCYGYTF. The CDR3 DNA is TGCGCCAGCAGTCAAGTTCTCATTCCAGGGTGCTATGGCTACACCTTC.

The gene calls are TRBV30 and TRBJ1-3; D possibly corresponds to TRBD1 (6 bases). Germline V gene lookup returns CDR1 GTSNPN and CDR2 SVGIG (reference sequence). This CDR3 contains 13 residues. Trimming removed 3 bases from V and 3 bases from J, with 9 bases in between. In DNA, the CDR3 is TGTGCCTGGAGCGCAGGGGTTGGAAACACCATATATTTT. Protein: CAWSAGVGNTIYF.

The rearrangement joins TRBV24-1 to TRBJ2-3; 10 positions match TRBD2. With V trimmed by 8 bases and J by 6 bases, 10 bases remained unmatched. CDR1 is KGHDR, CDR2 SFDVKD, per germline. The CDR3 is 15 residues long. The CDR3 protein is CATNPAGGPGDTQYF. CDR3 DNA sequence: TGTGCCACCAATCCAGCGGGAGGGCCAGGGGATACGCAGTATTTT.

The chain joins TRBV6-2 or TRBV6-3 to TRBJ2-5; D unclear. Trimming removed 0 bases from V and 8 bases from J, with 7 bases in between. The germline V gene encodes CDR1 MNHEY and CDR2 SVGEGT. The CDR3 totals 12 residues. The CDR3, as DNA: TGTGCCAGCAGTTACTCGACTGGAACCCAGTACTTC. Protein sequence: CASSYSTGTQYF.

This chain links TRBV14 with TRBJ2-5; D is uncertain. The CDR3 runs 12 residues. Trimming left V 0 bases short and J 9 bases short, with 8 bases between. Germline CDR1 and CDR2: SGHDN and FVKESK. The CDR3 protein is CASSQDFGSQYF. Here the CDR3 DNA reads TGTGCCAGCAGCCAAGATTTCGGGTCCCAGTACTTC. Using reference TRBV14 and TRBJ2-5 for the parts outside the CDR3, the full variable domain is EAGVTQFPSHSVIEKGQTVTLRCDPISGHDNLYWYRRVMGKEIKFLLHFVKESKQDESGMPNNRFLAERTGGTYSTLKVQPAELEDSGVYFCASSQDFGSQYFGPGTRLLVL.

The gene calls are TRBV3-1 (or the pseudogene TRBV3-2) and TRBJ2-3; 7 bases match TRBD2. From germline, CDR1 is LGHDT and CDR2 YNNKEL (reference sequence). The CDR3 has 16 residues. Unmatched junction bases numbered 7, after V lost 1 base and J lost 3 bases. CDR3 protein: CASSQVCQRETDTQYF. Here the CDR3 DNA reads TGTGCCAGCAGCCAAGTATGTCAGCGGGAAACAGATACGCAGTATTTT.

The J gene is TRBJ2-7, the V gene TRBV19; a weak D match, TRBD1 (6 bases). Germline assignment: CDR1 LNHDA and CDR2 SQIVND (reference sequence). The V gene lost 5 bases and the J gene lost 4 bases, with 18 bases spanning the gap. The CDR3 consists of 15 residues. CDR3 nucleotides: TGTGCCAGTAGTCTGAGGGCCGGGACACGATACGAGCAGTACTTC. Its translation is CASSLRAGTRYEQYF. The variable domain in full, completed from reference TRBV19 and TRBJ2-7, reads DGGITQSPKYLFRKEGQNVTLSCEQNLNHDAMYWYRQDPGQGLRLIYYSQIVNDFQKGDIAEGYSVSREKKESFPLTVTSAQKNPTAFYLCASSLRAGTRYEQYFGPGTRLTVT.

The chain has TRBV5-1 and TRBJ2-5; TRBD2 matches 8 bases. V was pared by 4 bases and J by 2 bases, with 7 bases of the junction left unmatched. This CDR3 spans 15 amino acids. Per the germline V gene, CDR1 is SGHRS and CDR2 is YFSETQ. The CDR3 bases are TGCGCCAGCAGCGACCCGGGAGGGGCACAAGAGACCCAGTACTTC. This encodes CASSDPGGAQETQYF.

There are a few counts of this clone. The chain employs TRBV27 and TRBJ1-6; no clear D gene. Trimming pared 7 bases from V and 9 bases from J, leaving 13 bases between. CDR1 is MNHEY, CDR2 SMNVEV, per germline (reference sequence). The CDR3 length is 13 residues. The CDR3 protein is CASTTTVSSPLHF. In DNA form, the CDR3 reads TGTGCCAGCACCACCACTGTGAGTTCACCCCTCCACTTT.

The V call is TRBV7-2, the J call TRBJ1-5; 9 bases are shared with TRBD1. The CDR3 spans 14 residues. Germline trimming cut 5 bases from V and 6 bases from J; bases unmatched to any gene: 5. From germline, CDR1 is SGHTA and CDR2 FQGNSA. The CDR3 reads CASSVTGGGQPQHF. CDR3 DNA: TGTGCCAGCAGCGTAACAGGGGGCGGTCAGCCCCAGCATTTT.

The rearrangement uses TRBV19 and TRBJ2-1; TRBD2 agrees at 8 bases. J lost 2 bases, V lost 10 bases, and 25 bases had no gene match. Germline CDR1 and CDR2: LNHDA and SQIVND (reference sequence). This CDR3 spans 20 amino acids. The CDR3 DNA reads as TGTGCCACGAAAGTAGAACGCCCCCCGGGGGGGAGAGAGACCTACAATGAGCAGTTCTTC. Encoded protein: CATKVERPPGGRETYNEQFF.

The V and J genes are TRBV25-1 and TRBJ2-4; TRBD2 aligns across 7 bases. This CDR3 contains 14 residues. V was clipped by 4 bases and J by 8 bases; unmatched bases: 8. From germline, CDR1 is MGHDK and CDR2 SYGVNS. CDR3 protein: CASSAGGGGDIQYF. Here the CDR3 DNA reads TGTGCCAGCAGTGCGGGGGGAGGCGGAGACATTCAGTACTTC.

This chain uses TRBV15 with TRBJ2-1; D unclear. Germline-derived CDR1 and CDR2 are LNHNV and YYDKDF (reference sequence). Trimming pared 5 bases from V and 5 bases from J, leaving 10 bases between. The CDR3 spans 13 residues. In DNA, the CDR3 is TGTGCCACCAGCGCAGTCCCCCACAATGAGCAGTTCTTC. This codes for CATSAVPHNEQFF. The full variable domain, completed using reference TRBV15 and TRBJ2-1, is DAMVIQNPRYQVTQFGKPVTLSCSQTLNHNVMYWYQQKSSQAPKLLFHYYDKDFNNEADTPDNFQSRRPNTSFCFLDIRSPGLGDTAMYLCATSAVPHNEQFFGPGTRLTVL.

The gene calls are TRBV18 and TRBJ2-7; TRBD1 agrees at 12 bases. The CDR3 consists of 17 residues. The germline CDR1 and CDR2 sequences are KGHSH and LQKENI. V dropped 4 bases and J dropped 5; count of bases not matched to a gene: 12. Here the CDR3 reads CASSLTPGTGGFHEQYF. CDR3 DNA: TGTGCCAGCTCACTTACTCCCGGGACAGGGGGCTTCCACGAGCAGTACTTC.

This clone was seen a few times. The CDR3 spells CASSTPSPRDIGSYNSPLHF. DNA for the CDR3: TGTGCCAGCAGTACCCCTAGCCCACGGGACATTGGCTCCTATAATTCACCCCTCCACTTT. The rearrangement uses TRBV28 and TRBJ1-6; maybe TRBD1 (6 bases). The V end lost 5 bases, the J end lost 0 bases, and 23 bases lay between the germline ends. The CDR3 is 20 residues long. In germline, CDR1 is MDHEN, CDR2 SYDVKM.

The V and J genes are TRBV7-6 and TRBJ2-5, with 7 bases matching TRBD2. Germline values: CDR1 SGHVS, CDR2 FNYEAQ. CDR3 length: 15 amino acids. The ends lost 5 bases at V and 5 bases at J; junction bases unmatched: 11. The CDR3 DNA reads TGTGCCAGCAGCCCCGGGACTACTTTTTCTGAGACCCAGTACTTC. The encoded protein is CASSPGTTFSETQYF.